Listed below are T cell receptor beta chains from one sample, sequenced in a study of shared clonotypes between healthy human individuals. Profiled with immunoSEQ multiplex PCR; TCRdb holds only in-frame clones, not every one. Among around 1.5 million clones listed, about 98% were seen once. Sequencing input: naive CD4+ T cells sorted from blood. The receptors were gathered from a man aged 30-40 years in good health. Each CDR3 is given with its conserved first and last residue. Fields, in order: clone size, V gene, J gene, D gene, CDR3 protein, CDR3 DNA. The D gene is left open where the match is weak. Not every row has a clone size; where given, it reads once, few, many or a size class.

.	TRBV6-1	TRBJ2-7	TRBD1	CASSEAIGQGTYEQYF	TGTGCCAGCAGTGAAGCGATCGGACAGGGAACCTACGAGCAGTACTTC
.	TRBV28	TRBJ2-5	TRBD1	CASSSGTGGAETQYF	TGTGCCAGCAGTTCCGGGACAGGGGGCGCGGAGACCCAGTACTTC
.	TRBV6-5	TRBJ2-2	.	CASSYFNKDTGELFF	TGTGCCAGCAGTTACTTTAACAAAGACACCGGGGAGCTGTTTTTT
.	TRBV6-1	TRBJ2-1	.	CASSAWPAGNREQFF	TGTGCCAGCAGTGCCTGGCCAGCCGGAAATCGTGAGCAGTTCTTC
.	TRBV5-6	TRBJ2-6	.	CASLSSGANVLTF	TGTGCCAGCCTCTCCTCTGGGGCCAACGTCCTGACTTTC
.	TRBV7-6	TRBJ2-3	TRBD2	CASSPLAGGPSPDTQYF	TGTGCCAGCAGCCCACTAGCGGGAGGGCCGAGCCCAGATACGCAGTATTTT
once	TRBV2	TRBJ2-7	.	CASSDPGRMSSYEQYF	TGTGCCAGCAGTGACCCCGGACGGATGAGCTCCTACGAGCAGTACTTC
.	TRBV18	TRBJ2-2	TRBD1	CASSTGQGYTGELFF	TGTGCCAGCTCGACGGGACAGGGGTACACCGGGGAGCTGTTTTTT
.	TRBV29-1	TRBJ2-1	.	CSVQIGLVVSAEQFF	TGCAGCGTACAAATCGGCCTAGTGGTTAGTGCAGAGCAGTTCTTC
once	TRBV2	TRBJ1-1	.	CASRGTIEAFF	TGTGCCAGCAGGGGAACTATTGAAGCTTTCTTT
.	TRBV28	TRBJ1-1	.	CASSLYGTEAFF	TGTGCCAGCAGTTTATACGGCACTGAAGCTTTCTTT
.	TRBV6-5	TRBJ2-7	.	CASSDPPVYEQYF	TGTGCCAGCTCTGACCCACCGGTCTACGAGCAGTACTTC
.	TRBV25-1	TRBJ2-1	TRBD1	CARGWDRWIHEQFF	TGTGCCAGAGGTTGGGACAGGTGGATCCATGAGCAGTTCTTC
once	TRBV9	TRBJ2-3	.	CASNSAFQRTPGTDTQYF	TGTGCCAGCAACTCAGCCTTCCAGAGGACCCCTGGCACAGATACGCAGTATTTT
.	TRBV19	TRBJ1-2	TRBD1	CASSIPSGQGYGYTF	TGTGCCAGTAGTATTCCCTCCGGACAGGGCTATGGCTACACCTTC
.	TRBV21-1	TRBJ2-7	.	CASSTAVDSYEQYF	TGTGCCAGCAGCACCGCTGTGGACTCCTACGAGCAGTACTTC
.	TRBV13	TRBJ2-7	.	CASSRMDRDSYEQYF	TGTGCCAGCAGTCGGATGGACAGAGACTCCTACGAGCAGTACTTC
once	TRBV4-3	TRBJ2-3	TRBD2	CASSPRGLAGTGDRNTQYF	TGCGCCAGCAGCCCCCGGGGACTAGCGGGTACCGGGGACCGGAATACGCAGTATTTT
.	TRBV6-4	TRBJ2-5	TRBD1	CASSYRGGETQYF	TGTGCCAGCAGCTACAGGGGTGGGGAGACCCAGTACTTC
.	TRBV5-4	TRBJ2-1	.	CASSSFLYNEQFF	TGTGCCAGCAGCTCCTTTCTTTACAATGAGCAGTTCTTC
.	TRBV28	TRBJ2-7	TRBD2	CAIPTSGPIEQYF	TGTGCCATCCCGACTAGCGGGCCTATCGAGCAGTACTTC
once	TRBV5-4	TRBJ2-1	TRBD2	CASSLAGPSGYNEQFF	TGTGCCAGCAGCTTGGCGGGGCCTAGCGGTTACAATGAGCAGTTCTTC
.	TRBV5-4	TRBJ2-3	TRBD2	CASSSAGPMDTQYF	TGTGCCAGCAGCTCAGCGGGACCCATGGATACGCAGTATTTT
.	TRBV10-2	TRBJ1-1	TRBD1	CASRGQGDTEAFF	TGCGCCAGCAGGGGACAGGGGGACACTGAAGCTTTCTTT
.	TRBV6-1	TRBJ2-7	TRBD2	CASSEAPGGVYEQYF	TGTGCCAGCAGTGAAGCGCCGGGGGGTGTGTACGAGCAGTACTTC
.	TRBV5-1	TRBJ2-1	.	CASSFSRDYNEQFF	TGCGCCAGCAGCTTCAGTAGGGACTACAATGAGCAGTTCTTC
.	TRBV18	TRBJ2-4	.	CASSPQFLSAKNIQYF	TGTGCCAGCTCACCACAGTTCCTCTCAGCCAAAAACATTCAGTACTTC
.	TRBV7-8	TRBJ2-5	.	CAVGVGEETQYF	TGTGCGGTTGGGGTGGGAGAAGAGACCCAGTACTTC
.	TRBV7-2	TRBJ1-5	.	CASSLADNQPQHF	TGTGCCAGCAGCTTGGCGGACAATCAGCCCCAGCATTTT
.	TRBV6-6	TRBJ2-7	.	CASSYDGRPYEQYF	TGTGCCAGCAGTTACGACGGGAGACCCTACGAGCAGTACTTC
.	TRBV19	TRBJ2-1	TRBD2	CASSSAGGSYNEQFF	TGTGCCAGTAGTTCAGCGGGAGGGTCCTACAATGAGCAGTTCTTC
.	TRBV7-9	TRBJ2-4	TRBD1	CASSRPQGVDIQYF	TGTGCCAGCAGCCGACCTCAGGGGGTGGACATTCAGTACTTC
once	TRBV18	TRBJ1-1	TRBD1	CASSTGREGMNTEAFF	TGTGCCAGCTCGACAGGGAGGGAGGGTATGAACACTGAAGCTTTCTTT